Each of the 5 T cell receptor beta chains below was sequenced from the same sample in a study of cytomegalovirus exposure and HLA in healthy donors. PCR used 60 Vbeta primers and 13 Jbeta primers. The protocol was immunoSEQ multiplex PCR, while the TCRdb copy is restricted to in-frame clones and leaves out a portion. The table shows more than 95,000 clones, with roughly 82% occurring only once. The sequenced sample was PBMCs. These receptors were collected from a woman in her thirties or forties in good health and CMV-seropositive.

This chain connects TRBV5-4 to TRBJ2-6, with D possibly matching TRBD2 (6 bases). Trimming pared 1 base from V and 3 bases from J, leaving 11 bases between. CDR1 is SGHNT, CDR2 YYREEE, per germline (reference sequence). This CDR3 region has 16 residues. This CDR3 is CASSLMAGFGANVLTF. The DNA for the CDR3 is TGTGCCAGCAGCTTGATGGCGGGGTTTGGGGCCAACGTCCTGACTTTC. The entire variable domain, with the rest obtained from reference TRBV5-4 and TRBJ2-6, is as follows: ETGVTQSPTHLIKTRGQQVTLRCSSQSGHNTVSWYQQALGQGPQFIFQYYREEENGRGNFPPRFSGLQFPNYSSELNVNALELDDSALYLCASSLMAGFGANVLTFGAGSRLTVL.

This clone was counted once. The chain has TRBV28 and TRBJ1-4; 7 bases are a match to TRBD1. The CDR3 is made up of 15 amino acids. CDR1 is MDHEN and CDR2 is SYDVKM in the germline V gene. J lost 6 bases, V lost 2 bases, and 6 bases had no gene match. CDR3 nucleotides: TGTGCCAGCAGTTTAACAGGGACAGTTTATGAAAAACTGTTTTTT. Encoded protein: CASSLTGTVYEKLFF.

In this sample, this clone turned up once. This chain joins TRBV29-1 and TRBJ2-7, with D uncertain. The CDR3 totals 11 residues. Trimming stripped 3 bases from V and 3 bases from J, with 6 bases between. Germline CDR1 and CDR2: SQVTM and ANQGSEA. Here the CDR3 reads CSVEQFYEQYF. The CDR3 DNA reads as TGCAGCGTTGAGCAGTTCTACGAGCAGTACTTC.

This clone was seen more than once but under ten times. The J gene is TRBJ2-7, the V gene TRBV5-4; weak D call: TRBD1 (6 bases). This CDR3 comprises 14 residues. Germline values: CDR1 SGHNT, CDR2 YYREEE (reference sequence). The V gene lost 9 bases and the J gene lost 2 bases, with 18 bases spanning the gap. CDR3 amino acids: CATRRGRGAYEQYF. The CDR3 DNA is TGTGCCACACGAAGGGGGAGAGGAGCCTACGAGCAGTACTTC.

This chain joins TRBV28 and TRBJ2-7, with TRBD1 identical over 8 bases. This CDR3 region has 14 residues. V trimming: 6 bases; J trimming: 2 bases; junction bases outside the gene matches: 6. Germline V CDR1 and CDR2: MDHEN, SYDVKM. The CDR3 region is CASRQTGGPYEQYF. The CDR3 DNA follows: TGTGCCAGCAGACAAACAGGGGGGCCCTACGAGCAGTACTTC.